The T cell receptor (beta chain) under discussion was sequenced for a study of cytomegalovirus exposure and HLA in healthy donors. Study-level information: The approximately 690 first-cohort repertoires and the roughly 130 validation repertoires shared the same platform, a later analysis reported. General observations from the study: Most TCRs appeared rarely, but some public TCRs recurred in many donors. The tendency of first-cohort TCR clusters to co-occur in the 120 or so validation repertoires emerged from a later analysis.

On this clone: Its cognate antigen is unknown.

J was trimmed by 4 bases and V by 7 bases; bases with no gene match: 8. CDR1 is MNHNY and CDR2 is SVGAGI in the germline V gene (reference sequence). The CDR3 consists of 14 residues. Produced via immunoSEQ multiplex PCR; TCRdb's table is partial and in-frame only. The data hold 130,000 to 150,000 clones, with more than 85% observed a single time. This clonotype was obtained from a man aged 18 to 35 in good health and CMV-seronegative. The chain is built from TRBV6-6 and TRBJ1-2, with TRBD1 matching 8 bases. The sample was PBMCs. The CDR3 nucleotides are TGTGCCAGCAATCAGCCGGGACAGGTCTATGGCTACACCTTC. This sequence encodes CASNQPGQVYGYTF.